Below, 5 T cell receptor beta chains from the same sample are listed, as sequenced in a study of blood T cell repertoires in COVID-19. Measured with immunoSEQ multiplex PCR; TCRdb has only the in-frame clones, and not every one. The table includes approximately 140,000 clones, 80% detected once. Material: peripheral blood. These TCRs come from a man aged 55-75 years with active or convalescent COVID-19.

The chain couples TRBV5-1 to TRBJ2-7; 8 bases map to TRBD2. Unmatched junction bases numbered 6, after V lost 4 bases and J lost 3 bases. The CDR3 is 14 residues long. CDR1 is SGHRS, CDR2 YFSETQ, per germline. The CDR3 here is CASSVSGSYYEQYF. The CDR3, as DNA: TGCGCCAGCAGCGTCAGCGGGAGTTACTACGAGCAGTACTTC.

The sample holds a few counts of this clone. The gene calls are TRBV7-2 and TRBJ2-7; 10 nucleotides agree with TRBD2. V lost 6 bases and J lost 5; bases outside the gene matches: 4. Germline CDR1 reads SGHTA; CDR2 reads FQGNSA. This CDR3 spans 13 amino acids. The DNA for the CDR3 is TGTGCCAGCAGTTCTAGCGGGAGACACGAGCAGTACTTC. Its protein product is CASSSSGRHEQYF.

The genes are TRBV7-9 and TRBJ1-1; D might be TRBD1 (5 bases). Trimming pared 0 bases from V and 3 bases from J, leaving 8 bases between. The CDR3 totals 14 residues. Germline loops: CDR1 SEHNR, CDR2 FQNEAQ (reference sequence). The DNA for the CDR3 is TGTGCCAGCAGCTTAGCCGGGACTCACACTGAAGCTTTCTTT. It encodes CASSLAGTHTEAFF.

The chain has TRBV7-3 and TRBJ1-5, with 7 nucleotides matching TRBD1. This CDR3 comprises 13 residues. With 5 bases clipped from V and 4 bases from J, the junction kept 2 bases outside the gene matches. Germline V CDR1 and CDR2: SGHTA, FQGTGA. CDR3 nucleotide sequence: TGTGCCAGCAGCCAGGGGGGTAATCAGCCCCAGCATTTT. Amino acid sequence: CASSQGGNQPQHF.

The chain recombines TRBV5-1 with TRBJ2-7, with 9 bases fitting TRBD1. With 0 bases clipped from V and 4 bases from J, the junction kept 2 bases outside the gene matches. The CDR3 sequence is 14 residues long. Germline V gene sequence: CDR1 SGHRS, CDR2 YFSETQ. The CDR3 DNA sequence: TGCGCCAGCAGCTTGGGGGGACAGGGTTACGAGCAGTACTTC. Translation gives CASSLGGQGYEQYF.